This T cell receptor (beta chain) was obtained from a study of radiation and T cells in renal cell carcinoma. The study, taken as a whole, reports: Pretreatment tumor biopsies were lacking, so baseline clonotypes are unknown.

Assay: immunoSEQ multiplex PCR; the TCRdb copy retains only in-frame clones and omits some. Of roughly 100,000 clones in the sample, 75% to 85% were seen once. The time point denotes: blood 4 weeks post-SBRT, at nephrectomy. Noted treatment: 15 Gy SBRT to primary tumor, nephrectomy 4 weeks later. Nephrectomy followed 15 Gy stereotactic body radiation by 4 weeks. The CDR3 contains 10 residues. Germline CDR1 is DFQATT and CDR2 is SNEGSKA (reference sequence). Trimming took 2 bases from V and 5 from J, leaving 3 bases between them. With regard to this clone: What it binds is unknown. Other DNA variants within this sample encode the same CDR3.

The material was blood, obtained from a patient whose treatment included radiotherapy and nephrectomy. This TCR was recovered from a man aged 60-69 years with renal cell carcinoma. J is TRBJ2-5 and V is TRBV20-1; D is unclear. The CDR3 region is CSARQETQYF. The CDR3 DNA reads as TGCAGTGCTAGACAGGAGACCCAGTACTTC.